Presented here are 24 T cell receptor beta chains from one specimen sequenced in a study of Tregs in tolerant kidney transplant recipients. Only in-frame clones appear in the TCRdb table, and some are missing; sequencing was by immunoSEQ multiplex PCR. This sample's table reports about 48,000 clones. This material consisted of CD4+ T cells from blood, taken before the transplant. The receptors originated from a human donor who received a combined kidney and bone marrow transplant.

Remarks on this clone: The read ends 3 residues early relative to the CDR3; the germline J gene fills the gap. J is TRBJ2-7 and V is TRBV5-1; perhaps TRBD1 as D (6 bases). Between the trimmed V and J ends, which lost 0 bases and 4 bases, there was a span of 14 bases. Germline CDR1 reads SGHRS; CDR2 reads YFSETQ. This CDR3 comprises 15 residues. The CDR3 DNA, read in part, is TGCGCCAGCAGCTTGGATTCCGGGACAATATACGAG. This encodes CASSLDSGTIYE. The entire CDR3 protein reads CASSLDSGTIYEQYF.

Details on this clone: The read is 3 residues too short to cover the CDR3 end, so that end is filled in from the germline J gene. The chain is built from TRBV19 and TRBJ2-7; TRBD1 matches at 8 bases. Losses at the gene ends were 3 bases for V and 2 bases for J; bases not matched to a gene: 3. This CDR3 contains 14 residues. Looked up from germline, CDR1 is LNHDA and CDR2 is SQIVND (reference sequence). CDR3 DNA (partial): TGTGCCAGTAGTATGCGACAGGGGACCTACGAG. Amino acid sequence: CASSMRQGTYE. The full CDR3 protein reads CASSMRQGTYEQYF.

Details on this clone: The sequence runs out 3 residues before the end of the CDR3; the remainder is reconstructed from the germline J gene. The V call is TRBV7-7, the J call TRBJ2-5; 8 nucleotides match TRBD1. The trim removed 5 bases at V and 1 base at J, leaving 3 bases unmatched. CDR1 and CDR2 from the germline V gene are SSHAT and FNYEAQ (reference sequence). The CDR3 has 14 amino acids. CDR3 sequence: CASSRTGLQETQYF. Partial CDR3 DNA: TGTGCCAGCAGCAGGACAGGGCTCCAAGAGACC.

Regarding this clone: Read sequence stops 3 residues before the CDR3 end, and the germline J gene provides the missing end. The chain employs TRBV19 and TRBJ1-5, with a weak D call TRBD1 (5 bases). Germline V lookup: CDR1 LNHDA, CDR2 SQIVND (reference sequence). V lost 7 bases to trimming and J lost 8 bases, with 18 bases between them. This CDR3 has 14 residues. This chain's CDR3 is CASTPWQGKEPQHF. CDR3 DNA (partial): TGTGCCAGTACCCCTTGGCAGGGAAAGGAGCCC.

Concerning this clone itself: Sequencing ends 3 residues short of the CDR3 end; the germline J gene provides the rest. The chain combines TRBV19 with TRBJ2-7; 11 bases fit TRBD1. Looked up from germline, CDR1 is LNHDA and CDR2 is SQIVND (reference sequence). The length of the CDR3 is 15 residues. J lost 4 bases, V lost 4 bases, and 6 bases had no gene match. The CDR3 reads CASSTGTGGRYEQYF. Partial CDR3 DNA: TGTGCCAGTAGTACCGGGACAGGGGGGCGGTACGAG.

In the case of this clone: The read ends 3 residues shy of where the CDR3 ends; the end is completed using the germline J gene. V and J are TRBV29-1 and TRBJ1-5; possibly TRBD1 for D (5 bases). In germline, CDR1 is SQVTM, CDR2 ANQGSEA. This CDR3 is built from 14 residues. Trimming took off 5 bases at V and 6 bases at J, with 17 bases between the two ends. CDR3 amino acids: CSVRQGQSGQPQHF. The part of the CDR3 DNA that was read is TGCAGCGTTCGTCAGGGTCAGTCTGGTCAGCCC.

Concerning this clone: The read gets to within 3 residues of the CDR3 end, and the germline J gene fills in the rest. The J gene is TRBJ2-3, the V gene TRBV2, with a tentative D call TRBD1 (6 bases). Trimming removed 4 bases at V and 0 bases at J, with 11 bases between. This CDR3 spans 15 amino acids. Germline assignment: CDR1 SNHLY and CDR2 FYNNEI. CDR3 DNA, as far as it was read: TGTGCCAGCAGTGCCGAGGGGGTAAGCACAGATACG. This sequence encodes CASSAEGVSTDT. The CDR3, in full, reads CASSAEGVSTDTQYF.

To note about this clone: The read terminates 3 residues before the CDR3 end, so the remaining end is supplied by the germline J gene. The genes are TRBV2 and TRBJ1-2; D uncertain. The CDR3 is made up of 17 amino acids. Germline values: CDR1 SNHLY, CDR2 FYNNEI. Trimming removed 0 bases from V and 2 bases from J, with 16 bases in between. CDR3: CASSEAAFRSRNYGYTF. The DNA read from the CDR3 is TGTGCCAGCAGTGAAGCGGCCTTTCGGTCCAGGAACTATGGC. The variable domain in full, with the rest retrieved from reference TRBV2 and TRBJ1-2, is EPEVTQTPSHQVTQMGQEVILRCVPISNHLYFYWYRQILGQKVEFLVSFYNNEISEKSEIFDDQFSVERPDGSNFTLKIRSTKLEDSAMYFCASSEAAFRSRNYGYTFGSGTRLTVV.

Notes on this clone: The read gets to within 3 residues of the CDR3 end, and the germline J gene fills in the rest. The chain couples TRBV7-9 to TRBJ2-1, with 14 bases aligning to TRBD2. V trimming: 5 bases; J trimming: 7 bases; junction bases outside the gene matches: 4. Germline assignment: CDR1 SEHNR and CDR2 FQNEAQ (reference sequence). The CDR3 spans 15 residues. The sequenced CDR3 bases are TGTGCCAGCAGCCTGGGACTAGCGGGAGTAAATGAG. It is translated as CASSLGLAGVNE. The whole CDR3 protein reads CASSLGLAGVNEQFF.

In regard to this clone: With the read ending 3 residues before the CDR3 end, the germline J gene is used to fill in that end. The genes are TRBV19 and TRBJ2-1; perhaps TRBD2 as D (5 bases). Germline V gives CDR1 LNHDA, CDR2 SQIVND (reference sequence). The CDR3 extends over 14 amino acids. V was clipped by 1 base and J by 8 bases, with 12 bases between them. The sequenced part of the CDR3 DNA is TGTGCCAGTAGTATAGGGAGGTCGGGTGATGAG. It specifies CASSIGRSGDE. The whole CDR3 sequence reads CASSIGRSGDEQFF.

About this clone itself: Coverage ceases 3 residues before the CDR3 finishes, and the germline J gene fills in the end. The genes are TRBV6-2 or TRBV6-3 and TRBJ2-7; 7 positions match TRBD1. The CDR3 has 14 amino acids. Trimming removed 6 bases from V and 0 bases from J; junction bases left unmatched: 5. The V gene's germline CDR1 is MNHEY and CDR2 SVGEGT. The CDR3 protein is CASRKGQNSYEQYF. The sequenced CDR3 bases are TGTGCCAGCAGAAAGGGACAGAACTCCTACGAG.

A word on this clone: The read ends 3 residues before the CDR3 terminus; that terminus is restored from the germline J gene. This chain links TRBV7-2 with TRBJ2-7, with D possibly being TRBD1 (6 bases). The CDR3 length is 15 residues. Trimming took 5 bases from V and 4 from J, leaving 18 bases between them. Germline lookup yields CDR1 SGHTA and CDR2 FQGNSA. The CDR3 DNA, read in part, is TGTGCCAGCAGCCCACCGGGCAGGGGCGAGTACGAG. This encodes CASSPPGRGEYE. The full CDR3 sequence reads CASSPPGRGEYEQYF.

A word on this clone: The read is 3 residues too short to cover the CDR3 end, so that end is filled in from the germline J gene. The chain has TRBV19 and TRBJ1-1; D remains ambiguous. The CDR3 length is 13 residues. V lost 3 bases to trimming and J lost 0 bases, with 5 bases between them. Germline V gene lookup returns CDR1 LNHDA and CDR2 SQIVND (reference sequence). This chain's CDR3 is CASSIRVNTEAFF. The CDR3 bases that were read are TGTGCCAGTAGTATCAGAGTGAACACTGAA. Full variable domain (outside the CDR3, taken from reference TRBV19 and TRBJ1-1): DGGITQSPKYLFRKEGQNVTLSCEQNLNHDAMYWYRQDPGQGLRLIYYSQIVNDFQKGDIAEGYSVSREKKESFPLTVTSAQKNPTAFYLCASSIRVNTEAFFGQGTRLTVV.

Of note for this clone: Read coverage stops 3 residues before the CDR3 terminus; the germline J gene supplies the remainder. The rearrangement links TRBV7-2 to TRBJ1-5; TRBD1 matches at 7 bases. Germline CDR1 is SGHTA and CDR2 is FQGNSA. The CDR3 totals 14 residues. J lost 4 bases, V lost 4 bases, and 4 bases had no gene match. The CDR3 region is CASSSGQVNQPQHF. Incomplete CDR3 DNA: TGTGCCAGCAGCTCCGGACAGGTAAATCAGCCC.

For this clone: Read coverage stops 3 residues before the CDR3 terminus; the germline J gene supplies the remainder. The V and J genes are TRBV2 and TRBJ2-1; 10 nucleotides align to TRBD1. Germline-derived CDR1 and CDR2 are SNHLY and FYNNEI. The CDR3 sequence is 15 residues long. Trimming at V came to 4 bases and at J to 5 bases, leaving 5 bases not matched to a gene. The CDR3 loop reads CASSVRQGANNEQFF. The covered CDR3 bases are TGTGCCAGCAGTGTTCGACAGGGGGCGAACAATGAG.

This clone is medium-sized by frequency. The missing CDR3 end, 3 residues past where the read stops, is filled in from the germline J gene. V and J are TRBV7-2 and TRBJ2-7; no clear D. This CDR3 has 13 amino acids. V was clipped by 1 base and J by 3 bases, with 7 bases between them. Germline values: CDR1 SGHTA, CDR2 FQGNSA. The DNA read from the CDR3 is TGTGCCAGCAGCTTAGGGCTAGTCTACGAG. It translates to CASSLGLVYE. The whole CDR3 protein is CASSLGLVYEQYF.

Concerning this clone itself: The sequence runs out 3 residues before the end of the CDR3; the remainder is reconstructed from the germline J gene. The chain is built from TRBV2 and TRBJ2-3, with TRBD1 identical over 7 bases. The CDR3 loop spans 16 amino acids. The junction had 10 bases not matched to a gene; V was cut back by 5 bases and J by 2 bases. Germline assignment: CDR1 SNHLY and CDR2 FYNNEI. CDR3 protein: CASSRKPGQITDTQYF. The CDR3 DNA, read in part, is TGTGCCAGCAGTCGTAAACCGGGACAGATCACAGATACG.

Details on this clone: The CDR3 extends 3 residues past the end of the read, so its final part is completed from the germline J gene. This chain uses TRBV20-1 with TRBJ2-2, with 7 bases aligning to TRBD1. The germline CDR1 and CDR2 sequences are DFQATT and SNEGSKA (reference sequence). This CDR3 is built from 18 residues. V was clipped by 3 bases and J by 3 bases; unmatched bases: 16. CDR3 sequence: CSARPSRWDRKYTGELFF. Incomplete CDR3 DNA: TGCAGTGCTAGGCCCAGTAGGTGGGACAGAAAATACACCGGGGAG.

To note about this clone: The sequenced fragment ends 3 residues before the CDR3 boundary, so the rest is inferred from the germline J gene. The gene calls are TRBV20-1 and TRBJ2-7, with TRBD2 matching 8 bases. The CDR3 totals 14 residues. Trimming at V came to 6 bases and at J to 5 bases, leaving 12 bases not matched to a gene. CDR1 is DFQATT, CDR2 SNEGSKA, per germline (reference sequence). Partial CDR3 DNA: TGCAGTGCCCGGAGGGCTAGCGGGTTTGACGAG. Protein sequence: CSARRASGFDE. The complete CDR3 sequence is CSARRASGFDEQYF.

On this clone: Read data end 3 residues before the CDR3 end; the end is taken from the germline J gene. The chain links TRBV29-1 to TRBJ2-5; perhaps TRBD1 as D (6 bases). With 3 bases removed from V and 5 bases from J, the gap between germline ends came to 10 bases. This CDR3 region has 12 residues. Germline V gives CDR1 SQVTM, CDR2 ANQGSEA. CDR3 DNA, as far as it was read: TGCAGCGTTGACAGGGGTGGGGAGACC. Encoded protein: CSVDRGGET. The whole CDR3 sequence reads CSVDRGGETQYF. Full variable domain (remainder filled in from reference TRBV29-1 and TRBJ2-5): SAVISQKPSRDICQRGTSLTIQCQVDSQVTMMFWYRQQPGQSLTLIATANQGSEATYESGFVIDKFPISRPNLTFSTLTVSNMSPEDSSIYLCSVDRGGETQYFGPGTRLLVL.

Incomplete CDR3 DNA: TGTGCCAGCAGCTTAGCCGGGACAGCTTACGAG. This translates into CASSLAGTAYE. Given in full, the CDR3 is CASSLAGTAYEQYF. The chain is built from TRBV7-9 and TRBJ2-7; 7 nucleotides line up with TRBD1. The CDR3 end is not reached by the read, which stops 3 residues before it; the germline J gene fills it in. The V gene's germline CDR1 is SEHNR and CDR2 FQNEAQ (reference sequence). With V trimmed by 0 bases and J by 4 bases, 3 bases remained unmatched. The CDR3 has 14 amino acids. The full variable domain, rest sourced from reference TRBV7-9 and TRBJ2-7, is DTGVSQNPRHKITKRGQNVTFRCDPISEHNRLYWYRQTLGQGPEFLTYFQNEAQLEKSRLLSDRFSAERPKGSFSTLEIQRTEQGDSAMYLCASSLAGTAYEQYFGPGTRLTVT.

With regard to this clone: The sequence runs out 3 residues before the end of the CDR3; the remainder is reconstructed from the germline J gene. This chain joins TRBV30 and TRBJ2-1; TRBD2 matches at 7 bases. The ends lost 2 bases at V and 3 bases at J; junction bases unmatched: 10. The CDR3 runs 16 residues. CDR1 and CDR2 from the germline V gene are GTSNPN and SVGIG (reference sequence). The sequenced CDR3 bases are TGTGCCTGGAGTCCAGATAGCGGGCTTAACTACAATGAG. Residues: CAWSPDSGLNYNE. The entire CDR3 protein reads CAWSPDSGLNYNEQFF.

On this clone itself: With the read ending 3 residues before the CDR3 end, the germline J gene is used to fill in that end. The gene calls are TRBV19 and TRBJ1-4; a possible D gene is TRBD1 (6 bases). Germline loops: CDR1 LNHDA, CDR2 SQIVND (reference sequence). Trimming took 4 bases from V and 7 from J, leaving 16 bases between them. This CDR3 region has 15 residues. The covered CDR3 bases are TGTGCCAGTAGTACTGGAGGGGGTACGACTGAAAAA. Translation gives CASSTGGGTTEK. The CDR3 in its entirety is CASSTGGGTTEKLFF. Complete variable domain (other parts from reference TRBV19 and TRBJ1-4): DGGITQSPKYLFRKEGQNVTLSCEQNLNHDAMYWYRQDPGQGLRLIYYSQIVNDFQKGDIAEGYSVSREKKESFPLTVTSAQKNPTAFYLCASSTGGGTTEKLFFGSGTQLSVL.

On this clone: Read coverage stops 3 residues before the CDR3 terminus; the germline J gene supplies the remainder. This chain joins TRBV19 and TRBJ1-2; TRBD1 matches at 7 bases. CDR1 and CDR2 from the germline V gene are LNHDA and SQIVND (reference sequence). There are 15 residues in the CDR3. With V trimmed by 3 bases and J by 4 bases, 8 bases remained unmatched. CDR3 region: CASSIKGAGSYGYTF. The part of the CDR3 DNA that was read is TGTGCCAGTAGTATTAAGGGGGCAGGTAGCTATGGC.